The 11 T cell receptor beta chains presented below share a single source sample, sequenced in a study of T cells in localized non-small cell lung cancer. Sequencing was performed with immunoSEQ multiplex PCR; in TCRdb, only in-frame clones are kept and a portion is missing. Here the sample spans some 19,000 clones, under 95% being singletons. Source: peripheral blood, taken before any cancer treatment. These receptors originate from a male donor at least 60 years old with stage I squamous cell lung carcinoma.

The gene calls are TRBV11-2 and TRBJ1-4, with D possibly matching TRBD1 (6 bases). Germline lookup yields CDR1 SGHAT and CDR2 FQNNGV. Trimming removed 5 bases from V and 5 bases from J, with 15 bases in between. This CDR3 has 15 amino acids. The CDR3 loop reads CASSPLGHENEKLFF. The CDR3 nucleotides are TGTGCCAGCAGCCCCCTGGGACATGAGAATGAAAAACTGTTTTTT.

This chain uses TRBV21-1 with TRBJ2-7; the table's D gene call, TRBD1, was not cross checked with the DNA. TRBV21-1 is flagged as a pseudogene. The CDR3 totals 17 residues. The CDR3 DNA follows: TGTGCCAGCAGCAGGCTTGGGACAGGGGGAATTTCCTACGAGCAGTACTTC. It codes for CASSRLGTGGISYEQYF.

This chain links TRBV10-1 with TRBJ2-3; D unclear. Germline CDR1 is WNHNN and CDR2 is SYGVQD (reference sequence). With 5 bases removed from V and 2 bases from J, the gap between germline ends came to 8 bases. The CDR3 runs 13 residues. The CDR3 region is CASSRTPTDTQYF. CDR3 nucleotide sequence: TGCGCCAGCAGTCGGACCCCCACAGATACGCAGTATTTT.

The V gene is TRBV4-3, the J gene TRBJ1-6; D uncertain. Germline loops: CDR1 LGHNA, CDR2 YSLEER. This CDR3 region has 12 residues. V was clipped by 0 bases and J by 13 bases, with 7 bases between them. CDR3 loop: CASSQDRQPLHF. CDR3 DNA sequence: TGCGCCAGCAGCCAAGATCGCCAGCCCCTCCACTTT.

This rearrangement joins TRBV19 to TRBJ2-1, with TRBD2 as a possible D gene (6 bases). The CDR3 runs 15 residues. Trimming left V 4 bases short and J 0 bases short, with 10 bases between. Germline V CDR1 and CDR2: LNHDA, SQIVND (reference sequence). CDR3 DNA: TGTGCCAGTAGTAACTTGGGAGGCTCCTACAATGAGCAGTTCTTC. It yields the protein CASSNLGGSYNEQFF.

J is TRBJ2-5 and V is TRBV18; D is unresolved. Between the trimmed V and J ends, which lost 0 bases and 1 base, there was a span of 3 bases. From germline, CDR1 is KGHSH and CDR2 LQKENI. CDR3 size: 13 residues. CDR3 sequence reads: CASSPPGQETQYF. The CDR3 coding sequence is TGTGCCAGCTCACCACCGGGCCAAGAGACCCAGTACTTC.

The chain has TRBV6-5 and TRBJ1-1; 8 bases agree with TRBD1. The CDR3 is 14 amino acids. Unmatched junction bases numbered 9, after V lost 2 bases and J lost 10 bases. Germline lookup yields CDR1 MNHEY and CDR2 SVGAGI. In DNA form, the CDR3 reads TGTGCCAGCAGTTACGACAGGGGACATTTAAGAGCTTTCTTT. Its protein product is CASSYDRGHLRAFF.

Notes on this clone: The sample contains more than one DNA sequence encoding this CDR3. The J gene is TRBJ1-3, the V gene TRBV4-3; D may be TRBD1 (5 bases). Trimming took 0 bases from V and 0 from J, leaving 18 bases between them. This CDR3 has 19 residues. Germline CDR1 LGHNA, CDR2 YSLEER. The CDR3 reads CASSQDWGPLSHSGNTIYF. DNA for the CDR3: TGCGCCAGCAGCCAAGATTGGGGCCCGCTGTCCCACTCTGGAAACACCATATATTTT.

This clone showed up just once. This sequence joins TRBV6-5 and TRBJ2-2; D not certain. The V gene lost 2 bases and the J gene lost 4 bases, with 8 bases spanning the gap. The V gene's germline CDR1 is MNHEY and CDR2 SVGAGI. This CDR3 is built from 14 residues. CDR3 loop: CASSYPDGTGELFF. In DNA, the CDR3 is TGTGCCAGCAGTTACCCGGACGGCACCGGGGAGCTGTTTTTT.

The chain links TRBV5-1 to TRBJ2-1; 12 bases map to TRBD2. Looked up from germline, CDR1 is SGHRS and CDR2 is YFSETQ. The CDR3 contains 19 residues. V shed 3 bases, J shed 9 bases, and the junction held 19 bases outside the gene matches. CDR3: CASSSGPLAGGRVGFEQFF. DNA of the CDR3: TGCGCCAGCAGCTCAGGGCCACTAGCGGGAGGTCGGGTCGGTTTTGAGCAGTTCTTC.

The chain couples TRBV6-5 to TRBJ1-3; 7 nucleotides match TRBD1. Trimming removed 7 bases from V and 3 bases from J; junction bases left unmatched: 6. Germline loops: CDR1 MNHEY, CDR2 SVGAGI. The CDR3 is 14 amino acids. In DNA form, the CDR3 reads TGTGCCAGCAAGATAACAGGGGATGGAAACACCATATATTTT. Protein product: CASKITGDGNTIYF.